The source of this T cell receptor (beta chain) is a study of cytomegalovirus exposure and HLA in healthy donors. The CDR3 has 12 residues. The germline V gene has CDR1 SGHRS and CDR2 YFSETQ. V lost 0 bases and J lost 5, with 6 bases in between. The data were produced by immunoSEQ multiplex PCR, yet TCRdb's version contains in-frame clones alone and is incomplete. Here the sample spans about 180,000 clones, around 84% being singletons. This TCR came from a man aged 18 to 30 in good health and CMV-seropositive. The chain carries TRBV5-1 and TRBJ2-7, with D hard to call. Sequencing was carried out using PBMCs. CDR3 nucleotides: TGCGCCAGCAGCTTGGACTTCAACGAGCAGTACTTC. Translated, it gives CASSLDFNEQYF.